The rows below give T cell receptor beta chains drawn from one sample of a study of siplizumab effects on memory and regulatory T cells. Here immunoSEQ multiplex PCR was the method, and the copy in TCRdb shows in-frame clones only, minus some. This sample has approximately 100,000 clones; about 91% occur once, and the top ten carry approximately 0.71%. Sequences were obtained from Tregs sorted from blood. The source is a human donor in good health. Both conserved end residues are part of each CDR3. The D gene is left open where the match is weak. Some rows mark clone size as missing; the rest say once, few, many or name a class of expanded clone.

CDR3 DNA,CDR3 protein,D gene,clone size,CDR3 length,J gene,V gene
TGTGCCAGAAGCCTTGGGACTCCCGCACTCTACGAGCAGTACTTC,CARSLGTPALYEQYF,-,-,15,TRBJ2-7,TRBV5-3
TGCAGCGTCGAAGAGGGGGGGAGCTCCTACGAGCAGTACTTC,CSVEEGGSSYEQYF,-,-,14,TRBJ2-7,TRBV29-1
TGTGCCAGCAGTGATGGGACCTCCTACGAGCAGTACTTC,CASSDGTSYEQYF,-,-,13,TRBJ2-7,TRBV2
TGCAGCGTTGGTGCAGGAAGTGAGCAGTTCTTC,CSVGAGSEQFF,-,-,11,TRBJ2-1,TRBV29-1
TGTGCCAGCAGCCAAGCGGTAGCGGGAGGGTGGGGGTCCTACGAGCAGTACTTC,CASSQAVAGGWGSYEQYF,TRBD2,-,18,TRBJ2-7,TRBV4-2
TGTGCCAGTAGTACCCGGGACTATGGAGAGACCCAGTACTTC,CASSTRDYGETQYF,TRBD2,-,14,TRBJ2-5,TRBV19
TGCGCCAGCAGCTCCCGAGCCGGGACTAAATCCTACGAGCAGTACTTC,CASSSRAGTKSYEQYF,TRBD2,-,16,TRBJ2-7,TRBV5-1
TGTGCCAGTAGTATCGTGTCAGGGATCTACGAGCAGTACTTC,CASSIVSGIYEQYF,-,few,14,TRBJ2-7,TRBV19
TGTGCCAGCAGCGTAGTTCAAGATACGCAGTATTTT,CASSVVQDTQYF,-,once,12,TRBJ2-3,TRBV9
TGTGCCAGCATTACAAAGCCGGGACCGAAAAATCAGCCCCAGCATTTT,CASITKPGPKNQPQHF,-,-,16,TRBJ1-5,TRBV21-1
TGTGCCAGCAGTAGGACTAGCGGGAGCAGTGAGCAGTTCTTC,CASSRTSGSSEQFF,TRBD2,-,14,TRBJ2-1,TRBV28
TGTGCCAGCAGCGTAGCAGCGAGAGACGGGCAAGAGACCCAGTACTTC,CASSVAARDGQETQYF,-,-,16,TRBJ2-5,TRBV9
TGTGCCAGTAGACGGAACACTGAAGCTTTCTTT,CASRRNTEAFF,-,-,11,TRBJ1-1,TRBV19
TGTGCCAGCTCCCCCCTCCTTAACACAGATACGCAGTATTTT,CASSPLLNTDTQYF,-,once,14,TRBJ2-3,TRBV5-8
TGTGCCAGTAGCCCCGGTGGGGGGGACGAGCAGTACTTC,CASSPGGGDEQYF,TRBD2,-,13,TRBJ2-7,TRBV19
TGCGCCAGCAGCTTGGTAGTCTTTGCTAGCGGGAGGACAGATACGCAGTATTTT,CASSLVVFASGRTDTQYF,TRBD2,-,18,TRBJ2-3,TRBV5-1
TGTGCCAGCAGTGAGCTAGCGGGAGGTGGCACAGATACGCAGTATTTT,CASSELAGGGTDTQYF,TRBD2,-,16,TRBJ2-3,TRBV2
TGCGCCAGCAGCCAAGAAGCGAAGGGTCGGAATCAGCCCCAGCATTTT,CASSQEAKGRNQPQHF,-,-,16,TRBJ1-5,TRBV4-1
TGCGCCAGCAGCTTGGCCAGGTACGGGGTTGGAAACGAGCAGTACTTC,CASSLARYGVGNEQYF,-,-,16,TRBJ2-7,TRBV5-1
TGTGCCAGCAGCCCCCACAGGGTTTACGAGCAGTACTTC,CASSPHRVYEQYF,-,-,13,TRBJ2-7,TRBV7-6
TGCAGCGCCTCGGCGGTACCGAAAGGACAGAGGCGAACTGAAGCTTTCTTT,CSASAVPKGQRRTEAFF,-,-,17,TRBJ1-1,TRBV29-1
TGTGCCAGCAGCTCTCGGACAGGGCGGGGAGAGACCCAGTACTTC,CASSSRTGRGETQYF,TRBD1,-,15,TRBJ2-5,TRBV11-3
TGTGCCAGCAGCGGCGACCCGGGGATAGGGGCCGGGGAGCTGTTTTTT,CASSGDPGIGAGELFF,-,-,16,TRBJ2-2,TRBV7-3
TGTGCCAGCCACGTGTCTGGGGCCAACGTCCTGACTTTC,CASHVSGANVLTF,-,-,13,TRBJ2-6,TRBV18
TGCGCCAGCAGCTTCCGGGGGCCCTTAGATACGCAGTATTTT,CASSFRGPLDTQYF,-,once,14,TRBJ2-3,TRBV5-1
TGTGCCAGCAGTTTATGGGGGACAGGGCACTACGAGCAGTACTTC,CASSLWGTGHYEQYF,TRBD1,-,15,TRBJ2-7,TRBV28
TGTGCCAGCAGCCAACCAAAGGGCAGAAGCTCCTACGAGCAGTACTTC,CASSQPKGRSSYEQYF,-,-,16,TRBJ2-7,TRBV11-2
TGTGCCAGCTCCCAGGGGGGAGAGACCCAGTACTTC,CASSQGGETQYF,-,-,12,TRBJ2-5,TRBV18
TGTGCCAGCAGCTTGGCCGGGGGCCACGGGGGGCAGTACTTC,CASSLAGGHGGQYF,-,-,14,TRBJ2-7,TRBV7-9
TGTGCCAGCAGCTCAAACAATGGACTAGGCGGCTACACCTTC,CASSSNNGLGGYTF,-,-,14,TRBJ1-2,TRBV7-9
TGTGCCAGCAGTAAAGGACTAGCGGGAGGTTGGTCCTACGAGCAGTACTTC,CASSKGLAGGWSYEQYF,TRBD2,-,17,TRBJ2-7,TRBV6-1
TGTGCCATCAGTCAGGGTGGAAACACCATATATTTT,CAISQGGNTIYF,-,-,12,TRBJ1-3,TRBV10-3
TGTGCCACCAGCAGTGGGGCGGGAGGGGGCTCAGATACGCAGTATTTT,CATSSGAGGGSDTQYF,TRBD2,-,16,TRBJ2-3,TRBV15
TGTGCCAGAAGCTTGGGGTATGAGCAGTTCTTC,CARSLGYEQFF,-,-,11,TRBJ2-1,TRBV5-3
TGCGCCAGCAGCGCGTTAGACGGAAAGAACACTGAAGCTTTCTTT,CASSALDGKNTEAFF,-,once,15,TRBJ1-1,TRBV5-1
TGTGCCAGCAGCCTTGTAGCGGGAGGTGAGCAGTTCTTC,CASSLVAGGEQFF,TRBD2,-,13,TRBJ2-1,TRBV7-2
TGTGCCAGTAGTTTCCAACCGGGGATCGCGGATACGCAGTATTTT,CASSFQPGIADTQYF,-,-,15,TRBJ2-3,TRBV19
TGTGCCACCAGCAGGGAAACGGACCGAAGGGGGCTCTTC,CATSRETDRRGLF,TRBD1,-,13,TRBJ2-1,TRBV15
TGTGCCAGCAGCCCTGGGACAGTTGACTATGAGCAGTTCTTC,CASSPGTVDYEQFF,TRBD1,-,14,TRBJ2-1,TRBV9
TGTGCCAGTAGCCGACTAGCGGGGTACACAGATACGCAGTATTTT,CASSRLAGYTDTQYF,TRBD2,-,15,TRBJ2-3,TRBV19
TGTGCCAGCAGGCGTATTGACAGGCCCTCCTACGAGCAGTACTTC,CASRRIDRPSYEQYF,-,-,15,TRBJ2-7,TRBV6-5
TGCGCCAGCACCTACGGGACTAGTGACCACGAGCAGTACTTC,CASTYGTSDHEQYF,TRBD2,few,14,TRBJ2-7,TRBV5-1
TGCGCCAGCAAGCTAGGCACAGATACGCAGTATTTT,CASKLGTDTQYF,-,-,12,TRBJ2-3,TRBV5-1
TGTGCCAGCAAATCCTGGAACACTGAAGCTTTCTTT,CASKSWNTEAFF,-,once,12,TRBJ1-1,TRBV6-6
TGTGCCAGCAGTGATAAGCCCGGGACAGGGAACTACGAGCAGTACTTC,CASSDKPGTGNYEQYF,TRBD1,once,16,TRBJ2-7,TRBV25-1
TGTGCCAGCAGTTTTTCCCCGTTTTACAGGGCCACTGAAGCTTTCTTT,CASSFSPFYRATEAFF,-,-,16,TRBJ1-1,TRBV28
TGTGCCAGCAGCGTTACATCGGGCACTGAAGCTTTCTTT,CASSVTSGTEAFF,-,-,13,TRBJ1-1,TRBV9
TGCGCCAGCAGCTCCGGGACTGAAACAGATACGCAGTATTTT,CASSSGTETDTQYF,-,-,14,TRBJ2-3,TRBV5-1
TGCGCCAGCAGCTTGGGAGCGGGAGCGAGCTACGAGCAGTACTTC,CASSLGAGASYEQYF,TRBD2,-,15,TRBJ2-7,TRBV5-1
TGTGCCAGCAGCTTAGACTCCTTCCCCCCCTTAACAGGGGGTGACTATGGCTACACCTTC,CASSLDSFPPLTGGDYGYTF,TRBD1,-,20,TRBJ1-2,TRBV11-2